This T cell receptor (beta chain) is drawn from a study of cytomegalovirus exposure and HLA in healthy donors. Whole-study context: Unique TCR beta sequences numbering over 100 million came from 150 million to 200 million T cells in an earlier analysis.

Trimming pared 2 bases from V and 8 bases from J, leaving 16 bases between. This CDR3 has 14 residues. Likely unrecorded immune exposures existed in these nominally healthy donors. The PCR used 60 Vbeta and 13 Jbeta primers. Sequencing was performed with immunoSEQ multiplex PCR; in TCRdb, only in-frame clones are kept and a portion is missing. The repertoire has 150,000 or so clones, 68% of them found once; the top ten carry roughly 10%. Study-level findings and limits: Several top significant clusters appeared, in a later analysis, to be linked to common viral pathogens. The Asian-associated ancestry cluster reportedly had fewer N-insertions than the roughly 670-donor mean in a later analysis.

This clone was observed once. Its matching antigen is unknown. The chain combines TRBV5-3 with TRBJ1-2; unclear D gene. TRBV5-3 is identified as an open reading frame with a role that is uncertain. The receptor was derived from a man aged 25-45 years in good health and CMV-seropositive. Sequencing used PBMCs. The CDR3 sequence is CARSFIVASLGYTF. CDR3 coding DNA: TGTGCCAGAAGCTTTATAGTTGCTTCCTTAGGCTACACCTTC.